The rows below give T cell receptor beta chains drawn from one sample of a study of CD4 T cells in relation to SARS-CoV-2 and coronaviruses. These receptors lack a known antigen. Profiled with immunoSEQ multiplex PCR; TCRdb holds only in-frame clones, not every one. Among about 17,000 clones, about 68% were seen once, and the ten largest hold roughly 30%. The sample taken for sequencing was CD4+ T cells from PBMCs, cultured in vitro. These receptors were obtained from a human donor in good health. Both conserved end residues are part of each CDR3. The D gene is left open where the match is weak. Some rows mark clone size as missing; the rest say once, few, many or name a class of expanded clone.

>TRBJ2-2|TRBV14|-|-
CASTGGRHTGELFF
TGTGCCAGCACCGGCGGGCGGCACACCGGGGAGCTGTTTTTT
>TRBJ2-3|TRBV11-2|TRBD2|once
CASSLGVTSGRPDTQYF
TGTGCCAGCAGCTTAGGGGTTACTAGCGGGAGGCCCGATACGCAGTATTTT
>TRBJ1-3|TRBV28|-|-
CASSLPPGSGNTIYF
TGTGCCAGCAGTTTACCCCCAGGCTCTGGAAACACCATATATTTT
>TRBJ1-5|TRBV24-1|TRBD1|-
CATSDSPSLTGGLYQPQHF
TGTGCCACCAGTGATTCCCCTTCCCTGACAGGGGGGTTATATCAGCCCCAGCATTTT
>TRBJ2-7|TRBV9|TRBD1|-
CASSPRTGANEQYF
TGTGCCAGCAGCCCCCGGACAGGGGCCAACGAGCAGTACTTC
>TRBJ2-2|TRBV2|-|-
CASTNTDTGELFF
TGTGCCAGCACCAACACAGACACCGGGGAGCTGTTTTTT
>TRBJ2-5|TRBV14|TRBD2|-
CASSLGTSMGETQYF
TGTGCCAGCAGCCTGGGGACTAGTATGGGAGAGACCCAGTACTTC
>TRBJ1-1|TRBV27|-|-
CASTPRGSFMNTEAFF
TGTGCCAGCACCCCCAGGGGTAGCTTTATGAACACTGAAGCTTTCTTT
>TRBJ2-3|TRBV7-6|-|-
CASSLAGQSTDTQYF
TGTGCCAGCAGCTTAGCGGGCCAGAGCACAGATACGCAGTATTTT
>TRBJ1-6|TRBV6-4|TRBD1|-
CASSDGSQGDNSPLHF
TGTGCCAGCAGTGACGGCTCCCAGGGGGATAATTCACCCCTCCACTTT
>TRBJ2-7|TRBV9|-|once
CASSVAVGDSDEQYF
TGTGCCAGCAGCGTAGCGGTAGGTGATTCGGACGAGCAGTACTTC
>TRBJ2-3|TRBV15|TRBD2|-
CATSRDLAGADTQYF
TGTGCCACCAGCAGAGATCTAGCGGGAGCAGATACGCAGTATTTT
>TRBJ2-7|TRBV5-4|TRBD1|-
CASTPGQGIYEQYF
TGTGCCAGCACTCCGGGACAGGGGATCTACGAGCAGTACTTC
>TRBJ2-1|TRBV7-9|-|once
CASSLTSSYNEQFF
TGTGCCAGCAGCTTGACCAGCTCCTACAATGAGCAGTTCTTC
>TRBJ1-2|TRBV6-2/TRBV6-3|-|-
CASSYSVLQLNYGYTF
TGTGCCAGCAGTTACTCCGTGCTTCAGCTAAACTATGGCTACACCTTC
>TRBJ2-1|TRBV24-1|-|once
CATSVGNNEQFF
TGTGCCACCAGTGTTGGGAACAATGAGCAGTTCTTC
>TRBJ1-5|TRBV5-1|-|-
CASSHNGDQPQHF
TGCGCCAGCAGTCACAACGGGGATCAGCCCCAGCATTTT
>TRBJ1-1|TRBV5-6|TRBD1|-
CASSLAGQGTTEAFF
TGTGCCAGCAGCCTGGCAGGACAGGGAACGACTGAAGCTTTCTTT
>TRBJ2-7|TRBV23-1|-|-
CASRQYEQYF
TGCGCCAGCCGACAGTACGAGCAGTACTTC
>TRBJ2-7|TRBV30|-|-
CAWAITGGHYEQYF
TGTGCCTGGGCTATCACGGGGGGCCACTACGAGCAGTACTTC
>TRBJ2-1|TRBV14|-|-
CASSPRRSGDEQFF
TGTGCCAGCAGCCCCCGGCGGAGTGGGGATGAGCAGTTCTTC
>TRBJ1-3|TRBV27|-|-
CASSLSPSSGNTIYF
TGTGCCAGCAGTTTATCCCCGAGCTCTGGAAACACCATATATTTT
>TRBJ2-1|TRBV18|TRBD1|-
CASSQGTGNNEQFF
TGTGCCAGCTCACAAGGGACAGGGAACAATGAGCAGTTCTTC
>TRBJ2-5|TRBV4-2|-|-
CASSRAGVSETQYF
TGTGCCAGCAGCCGGGCAGGGGTGAGTGAGACCCAGTACTTC
>TRBJ2-7|TRBV7-3|-|-
CASSITAGESYEQYF
TGTGCCAGCAGCATCACGGCAGGGGAATCCTACGAGCAGTACTTC
>TRBJ2-4|TRBV27|TRBD2|few
CASPWTSGKNIQYF
TGTGCCAGCCCATGGACTAGCGGGAAAAACATTCAGTACTTC
>TRBJ2-7|TRBV18|TRBD2|-
CASSPLGTSGIYEQYF
TGTGCCAGCTCACCCCTGGGGACTAGCGGGATCTACGAGCAGTACTTC
>TRBJ1-6|TRBV5-1|-|-
CASSLEGSEGSPLHF
TGCGCCAGCAGCTTGGAGGGGTCCGAGGGTTCACCCCTCCACTTT
>TRBJ1-3|TRBV24-1|-|-
CATKNTRRAGNTIYF
TGTGCCACCAAAAACACCCGGCGGGCTGGAAACACCATATATTTT
>TRBJ2-7|TRBV7-8|TRBD2|-
CASSLSSAGVRSYEQYF
TGTGCCAGCAGCTTATCGTCTGCGGGAGTAAGATCCTACGAGCAGTACTTC
>TRBJ2-3|TRBV29-1|TRBD1|-
CSWRQGMGTQYF
TGCAGCTGGAGACAGGGAATGGGTACGCAGTATTTT
>TRBJ2-3|TRBV7-9|TRBD2|-
CASSSGLAGGTQYF
TGTGCCAGCAGCTCAGGACTAGCGGGAGGAACGCAGTATTTT
>TRBJ1-6|TRBV6-6|-|-
CASSPDPGNSPLHF
TGTGCCAGCAGTCCGGACCCGGGCAATTCACCCCTCCACTTT
>TRBJ1-5|TRBV28|TRBD1|-
CASSLSQGGQPQHF
TGTGCCAGCAGTTTATCACAGGGGGGTCAGCCCCAGCATTTT
>TRBJ1-1|TRBV6-5|-|-
CASGVGGMNTEAFF
TGTGCGAGTGGGGTCGGAGGAATGAACACTGAAGCTTTCTTT
>TRBJ2-7|TRBV5-4|-|-
CASSLQGWEQYF
TGTGCCAGCAGCTTACAGGGTTGGGAGCAGTACTTC
>TRBJ2-7|TRBV4-1|-|-
CASSQETVYEQYF
TGCGCCAGCAGCCAAGAGACGGTCTACGAGCAGTACTTC
>TRBJ1-3|TRBV5-6|-|-
CASRNTGGNTIYF
TGTGCCAGCAGGAACACGGGAGGAAACACCATATATTTT
>TRBJ2-1|TRBV5-4|TRBD1|once
CASTPDRGSYNEQFF
TGTGCCAGCACCCCTGACAGGGGCTCCTACAATGAGCAGTTCTTC
>TRBJ2-3|TRBV6-4|TRBD2|-
CASSQASGLDTQYF
TGTGCCAGCAGCCAAGCTAGCGGGTTAGATACGCAGTATTTT
>TRBJ1-5|TRBV2|-|few
CASSVQGGGQPQHF
TGTGCCAGCAGTGTGCAGGGTGGGGGTCAGCCCCAGCATTTT
>TRBJ2-5|TRBV5-6|TRBD2|once
CASSTRLAGVEETQYF
TGTGCCAGCAGCACCAGACTAGCGGGAGTGGAGGAGACCCAGTACTTC
>TRBJ1-2|TRBV20-1|-|-
CSAPDPYGYTF
TGCAGTGCTCCAGATCCCTATGGCTACACCTTC
>TRBJ1-1|TRBV7-9|-|-
CASSFRGGSVMAFF
TGTGCCAGCAGCTTTCGAGGAGGGTCGGTGATGGCTTTCTTT
>TRBJ2-7|TRBV9|TRBD2|-
CASSPSGREPYEQYF
TGTGCCAGCAGCCCTAGCGGGAGGGAACCCTACGAGCAGTACTTC
>TRBJ1-5|TRBV19|-|few
CASTPGQPNQPQHF
TGTGCCAGTACCCCCGGACAGCCCAATCAGCCCCAGCATTTT
>TRBJ2-3|TRBV5-1|TRBD2|-
CASSLELAGANTDTQYF
TGCGCCAGCAGCTTGGAACTAGCGGGAGCGAACACAGATACGCAGTATTTT